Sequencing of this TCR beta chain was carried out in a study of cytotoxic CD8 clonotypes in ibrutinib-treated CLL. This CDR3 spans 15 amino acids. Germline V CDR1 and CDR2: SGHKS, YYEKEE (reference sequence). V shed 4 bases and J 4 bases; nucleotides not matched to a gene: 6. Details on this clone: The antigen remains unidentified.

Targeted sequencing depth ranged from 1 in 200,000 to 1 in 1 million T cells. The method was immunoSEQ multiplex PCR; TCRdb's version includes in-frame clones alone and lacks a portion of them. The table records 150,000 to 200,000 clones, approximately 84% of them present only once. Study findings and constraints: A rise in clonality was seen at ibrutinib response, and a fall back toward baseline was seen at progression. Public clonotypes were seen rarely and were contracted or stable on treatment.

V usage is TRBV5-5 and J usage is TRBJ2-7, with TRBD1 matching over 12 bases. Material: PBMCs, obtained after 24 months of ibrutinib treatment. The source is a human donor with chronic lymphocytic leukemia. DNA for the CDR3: TGTGCCAGCAGCATGGGGACAGGGGGCTTATACGAGCAGTACTTC. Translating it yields CASSMGTGGLYEQYF.